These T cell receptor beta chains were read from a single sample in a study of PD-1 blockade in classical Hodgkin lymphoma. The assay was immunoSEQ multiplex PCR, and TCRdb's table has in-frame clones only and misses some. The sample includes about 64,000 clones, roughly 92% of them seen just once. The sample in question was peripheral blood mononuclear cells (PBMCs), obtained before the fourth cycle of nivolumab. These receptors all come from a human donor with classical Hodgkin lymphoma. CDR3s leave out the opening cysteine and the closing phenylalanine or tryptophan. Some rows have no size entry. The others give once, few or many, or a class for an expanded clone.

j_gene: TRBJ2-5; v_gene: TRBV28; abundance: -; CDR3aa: ASSPTGYQETQY
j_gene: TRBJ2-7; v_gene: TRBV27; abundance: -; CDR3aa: ASSLSQGVSYEQY
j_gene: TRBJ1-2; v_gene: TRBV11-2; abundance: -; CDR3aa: ASSLSDGPYGYT
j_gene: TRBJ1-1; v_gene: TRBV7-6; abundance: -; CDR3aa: ASSRGGRTSEAF
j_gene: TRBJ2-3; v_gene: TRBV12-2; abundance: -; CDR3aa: ASRLTHFPGLAGVPDTQY
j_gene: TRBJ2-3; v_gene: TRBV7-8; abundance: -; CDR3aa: ASSLAGLQAY
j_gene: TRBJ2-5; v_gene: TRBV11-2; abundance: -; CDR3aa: ASSLQGWNQETQY
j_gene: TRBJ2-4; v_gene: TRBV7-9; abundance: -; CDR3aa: ASSLVATGNIQY
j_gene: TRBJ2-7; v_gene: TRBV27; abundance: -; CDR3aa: ASSFGPRVYEQY
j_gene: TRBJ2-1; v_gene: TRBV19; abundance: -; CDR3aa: ASRGLARDNEQF
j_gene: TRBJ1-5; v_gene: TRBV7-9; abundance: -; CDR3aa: ASSLDQGANQPQH
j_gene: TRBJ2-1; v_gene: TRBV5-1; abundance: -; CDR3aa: ASSQPGLAGFDEQF
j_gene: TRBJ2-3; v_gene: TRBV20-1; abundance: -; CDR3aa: SASTDTQY
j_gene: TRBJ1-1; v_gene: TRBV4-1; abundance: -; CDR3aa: ASSPLIGVTEAF
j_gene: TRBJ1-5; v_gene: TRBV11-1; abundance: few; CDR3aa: ASSLFEGQPQH
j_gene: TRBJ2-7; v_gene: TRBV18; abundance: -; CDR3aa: ASSQSSYEQY
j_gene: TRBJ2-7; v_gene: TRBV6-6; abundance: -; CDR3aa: ATLSSYEQY
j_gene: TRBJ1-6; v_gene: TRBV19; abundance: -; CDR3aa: ASSTGQGYNSPLH
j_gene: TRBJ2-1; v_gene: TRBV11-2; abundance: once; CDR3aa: ASSFLDPYNEQF
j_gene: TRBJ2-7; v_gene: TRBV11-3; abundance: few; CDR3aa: ASSLDRGPYEQY
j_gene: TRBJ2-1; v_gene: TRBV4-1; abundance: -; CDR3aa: ASSQVAGGLNEQF
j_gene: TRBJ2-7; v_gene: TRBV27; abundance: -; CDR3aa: ASSPQTVPYEQY
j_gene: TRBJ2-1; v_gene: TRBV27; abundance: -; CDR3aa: ASSLGTSGTYNEQF
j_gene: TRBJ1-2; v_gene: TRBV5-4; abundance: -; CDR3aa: ASRGGILDYGYT
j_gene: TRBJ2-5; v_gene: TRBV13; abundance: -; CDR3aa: ASTPSAELQETQY
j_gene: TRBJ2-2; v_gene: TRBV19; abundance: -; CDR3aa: ASSNTGELF
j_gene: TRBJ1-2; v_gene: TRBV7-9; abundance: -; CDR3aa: ASSLIGTGEDGYT
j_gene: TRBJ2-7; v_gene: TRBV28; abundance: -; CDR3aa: ASSSDRGTYEQY
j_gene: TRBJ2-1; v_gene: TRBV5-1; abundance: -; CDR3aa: ASSLSGRGTQNEQF
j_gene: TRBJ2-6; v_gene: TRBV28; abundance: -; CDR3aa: ASSRRGSGANVLT
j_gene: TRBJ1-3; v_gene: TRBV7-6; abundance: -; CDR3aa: ATRDSSGNTIY
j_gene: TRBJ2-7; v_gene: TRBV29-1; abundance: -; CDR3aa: SVRTATYEQY
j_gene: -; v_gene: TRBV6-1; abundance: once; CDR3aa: ASSAGREAYYEQY
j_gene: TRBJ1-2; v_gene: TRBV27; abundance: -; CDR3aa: ASSLLGTGAEGYT
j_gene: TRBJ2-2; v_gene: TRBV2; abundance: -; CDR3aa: ASLAGGTNTGELF
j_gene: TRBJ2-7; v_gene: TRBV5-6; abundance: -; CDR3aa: ASSLERQGASYEQY
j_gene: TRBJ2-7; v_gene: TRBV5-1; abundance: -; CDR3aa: ASSPGVGGLLVYEQY
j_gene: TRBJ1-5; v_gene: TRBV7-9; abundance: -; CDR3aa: ASSLTGQPQH
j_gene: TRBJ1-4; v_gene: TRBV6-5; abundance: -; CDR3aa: ASRGTIATNEKLF
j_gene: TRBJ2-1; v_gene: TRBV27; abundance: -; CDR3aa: ASSLGLAAYNEQF
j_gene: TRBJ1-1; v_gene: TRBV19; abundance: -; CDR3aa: ASSTGTGSEAF
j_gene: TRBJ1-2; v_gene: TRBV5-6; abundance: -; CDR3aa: ASSLDGVDYGYT
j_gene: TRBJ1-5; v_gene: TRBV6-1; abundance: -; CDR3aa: ASSDSWGSAQPQH
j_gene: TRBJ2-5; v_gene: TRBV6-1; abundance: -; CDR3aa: ASSEEGPARETQY
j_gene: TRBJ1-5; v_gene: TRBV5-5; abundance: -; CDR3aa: ASSLVWQGGQPQH
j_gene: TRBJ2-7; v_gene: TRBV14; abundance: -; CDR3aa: ASSHAGLAYEQY
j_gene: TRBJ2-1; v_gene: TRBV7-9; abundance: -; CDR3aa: ASSPVHEQF
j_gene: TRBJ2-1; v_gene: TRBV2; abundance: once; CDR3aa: ASNPTSAYNEQF
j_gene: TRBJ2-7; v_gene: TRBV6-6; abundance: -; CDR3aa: ASSYDVGHSYEQY
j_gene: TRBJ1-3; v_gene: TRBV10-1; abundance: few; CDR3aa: ASSDDANSGNTIY
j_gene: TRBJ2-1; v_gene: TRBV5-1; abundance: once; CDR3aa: ASRGVRQGYNEQF
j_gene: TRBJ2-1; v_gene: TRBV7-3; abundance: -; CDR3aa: ASSDPENNEQF
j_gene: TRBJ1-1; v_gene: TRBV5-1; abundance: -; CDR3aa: ASSLGDGLNTEAF
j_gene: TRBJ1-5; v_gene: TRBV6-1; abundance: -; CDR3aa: ASKQGSNQPQH
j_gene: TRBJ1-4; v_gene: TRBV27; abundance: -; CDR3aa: ASSPDRGERENEKLF